This T cell receptor (beta chain) emerged from a study of T cell repertoires in cytomegalovirus infection. Study-level points and caveats: HLA-C-restricted CMV clonotypes gave the most frequent clonotype in two of eight donors.

The CDR3 totals 14 residues. The germline CDR1 and CDR2 sequences are LNHDA and SQIVND (reference sequence). Between the trimmed V and J ends, which lost 10 bases and 1 base, there was a span of 16 bases. MiXCR, run by TCRdb on the reads, gives a single entry per CDR3 protein. The sample yields over 45,000 distinct CDR3 sequences, roughly 19% seen once. This clonotype was picked up many times. Antigen specificity is unknown. The rearrangement uses TRBV19 and TRBJ1-1, with D uncertain. Sequences were derived from CD8+ T cells from cultured PBMCs, sampled from culture after CMV antigen stimulation. The sequence came from a human donor in good health (CMV status not recorded). Some clones in this sample may be carry-over from other donors' samples. This chain's CDR3 is CATTHQVANTEAFF. The CDR3 DNA reads as TGTGCCACCACGCACCAGGTAGCGAACACTGAAGCTTTCTTT.